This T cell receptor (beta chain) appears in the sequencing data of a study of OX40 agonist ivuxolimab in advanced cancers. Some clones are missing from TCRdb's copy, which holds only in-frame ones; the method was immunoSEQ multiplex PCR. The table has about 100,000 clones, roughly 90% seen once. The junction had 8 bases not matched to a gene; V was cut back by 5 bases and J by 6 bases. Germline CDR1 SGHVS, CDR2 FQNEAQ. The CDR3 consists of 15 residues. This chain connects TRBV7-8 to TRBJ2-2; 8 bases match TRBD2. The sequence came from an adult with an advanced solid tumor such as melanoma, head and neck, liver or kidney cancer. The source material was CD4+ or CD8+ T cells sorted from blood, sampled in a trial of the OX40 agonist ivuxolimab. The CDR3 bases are TGTGCCAGCAGCGCCCGGGGGGGCCTGGCCGGGGAGCTGTTTTTT. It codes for CASSARGGLAGELFF.